Given below is one T cell receptor beta chain in context. The sample originates from a study of blood T cell repertoires in COVID-19. Study context: COVID-19 samples from acute and convalescent phases originated in the United States, Italy and Spain. Sample material is recorded as cDNA or gDNA derived from T cells, B-cell-depleted T cells, or PBMCs.

Germline V CDR1 and CDR2: MNHEY, SVGAGI. The CDR3 totals 14 residues. Trimming took 4 bases from V and 1 from J, leaving 10 bases between them. Data came from immunoSEQ multiplex PCR; TCRdb stores just in-frame clones and leaves some out. The sample consists of some 110,000 clones, under 90% of them appearing once. Sequencing was performed on peripheral blood. The clonotype originates from a man at least 80 years old with acute or convalescent COVID-19. The chain uses TRBV6-5 and TRBJ1-1; a possible D gene is TRBD1 (5 bases). CDR3 residues: CASSSFTGNTEAFF. DNA of the CDR3: TGTGCCAGCAGTTCTTTTACAGGGAACACTGAAGCTTTCTTT.